The 8 T cell receptor beta chains in this list originate from one sample, sequenced in a study of long-term antiretroviral therapy in people with HIV. Investigators performed immunoSEQ version v3.0 at survey level. The protocol was immunoSEQ multiplex PCR, while the TCRdb copy is restricted to in-frame clones and leaves out a portion. The data hold some 31,000 clones, with about 98% observed a single time. Source: unsorted PBMCs, taken 7.6 years after starting antiretroviral therapy. These receptors all stem from a man younger than 45 with HIV.

This sequence joins TRBV19 and TRBJ2-3; maybe TRBD2 (5 bases). The CDR3 runs to 15 residues. Deletions cut 6 bases from V and 0 bases from J, with 13 bases between. Germline CDR1 reads LNHDA; CDR2 reads SQIVND (reference sequence). CDR3 DNA: TGTGCCAGTAGAGCCAGCGGTGCTAGCACAGATACGCAGTATTTT. Its translation is CASRASGASTDTQYF.

The genes are TRBV6-5 and TRBJ1-5; D gene uncertain. The CDR3 contains 12 residues. Germline V gene sequence: CDR1 MNHEY, CDR2 SVGAGI. Trimming pared 5 bases from V and 3 bases from J, leaving 5 bases between. CDR3 nucleotide sequence: TGTGCCAGCAGTCTACCCAATCAGCCCCAGCATTTT. Its protein product is CASSLPNQPQHF.

V and J are TRBV7-2 and TRBJ1-2; no reliable D call. V was cut by 5 bases and J by 7 bases, with 11 bases left in between. The CDR3 covers 12 residues. CDR1 is SGHTA, CDR2 FQGNSA, per germline. The CDR3 DNA is TGTGCCAGCAGCCCCCCCATCCGTGGCTACACCTTC. The encoded protein is CASSPPIRGYTF.

The chain has TRBV10-3 and TRBJ1-2, with 7 bases matching TRBD1. J lost 7 bases, V lost 4 bases, and 9 bases had no gene match. CDR1 is ENHRY, CDR2 SYGVKD, per germline. This CDR3 is built from 14 residues. The CDR3 nucleotides read TGTGCCATCAGTGGCGGGGACAGCTTGTCTGGCTACACCTTC. Translated, it gives CAISGGDSLSGYTF.

The chain recombines TRBV4-3 with TRBJ2-7; TRBD2 is a possible D gene (6 bases). The CDR3 is 14 residues long. Germline-derived CDR1 and CDR2 are LGHNA and YSLEER. V was clipped by 1 base and J by 3 bases, with 10 bases between them. The CDR3 DNA reads as TGCGCCAGCAGCCAAGGGGATAGCGGCTACGAGCAGTACTTC. It specifies CASSQGDSGYEQYF.

V is TRBV10-3 and J is TRBJ2-3; no firm D call. Germline loops: CDR1 ENHRY, CDR2 SYGVKD. The CDR3 runs to 11 residues. Trimming stripped 7 bases from V and 6 bases from J, with 8 bases between. Here the CDR3 reads CAITDGDTQYF. The CDR3 DNA sequence: TGTGCCATCACCGACGGGGATACGCAGTATTTT.

The V call is TRBV2, the J call TRBJ1-3; no definite D call. V lost 7 bases and J lost 0, with 10 bases in between. Germline V gene lookup returns CDR1 SNHLY and CDR2 FYNNEI. CDR3 length equals 14 residues. CDR3 nucleotide sequence: TGTGCCAGCATAGACGGTAGCTCTGGAAACACCATATATTTT. This sequence encodes CASIDGSSGNTIYF.

The rearrangement uses TRBV9 and TRBJ2-7, with 15 bases aligning to TRBD2. Germline CDR1 SGDLS, CDR2 YYNGEE. Germline trimming cut 4 bases from V and 6 bases from J; bases unmatched to any gene: 8. The CDR3 covers 16 residues. DNA of the CDR3: TGTGCCAGCAGCTCCTCGGGGACTAGCGGGAGGCTCGAGCAGTACTTC. Amino acids: CASSSSGTSGRLEQYF.